Shown below are 29 T cell receptor beta chains from a single sample sequenced in a study of control samples from healthy donors and cancer patients. Profiling relied on immunoSEQ multiplex PCR, and the TCRdb table lists in-frame clones only, not all of them. The sample lists 100,000 to 150,000 clones, more than 70% occurring once. Sequenced input: blood. These receptor sequences come from a man in his forties or fifties in good health.

V gene TRBV13 combines with J gene TRBJ1-2; D is possibly TRBD1 (5 bases). The CDR3 contains 13 residues. Germline V gene lookup returns CDR1 PRHDT and CDR2 FYEKMQ (reference sequence). The germline V and J ends were trimmed by 1 base and 8 bases, with 11 bases remaining between them. CDR3 amino acids: CASSLAGGAGYTF. The CDR3 region has the DNA TGTGCCAGCAGCTTAGCAGGTGGGGCCGGCTACACCTTC.

The gene calls are TRBV5-5 and TRBJ2-1, with D possibly TRBD2 on 6 matching bases. CDR3 length: 13 residues. Germline V lookup: CDR1 SGHKS, CDR2 YYEKEE (reference sequence). Between the trimmed V and J ends, which lost 1 base and 9 bases, there was a span of 11 bases. The CDR3 loop reads CASSLWRGSEQFF. DNA for the CDR3: TGTGCCAGCAGCTTGTGGCGGGGTAGTGAGCAGTTCTTC.

The V call is TRBV7-8, the J call TRBJ1-5; 7 bases map to TRBD1. The CDR3 is 14 residues long. In germline, CDR1 is SGHVS, CDR2 FQNEAQ. V was clipped by 4 bases and J by 9 bases; unmatched bases: 9. In nucleotides, the CDR3 is TGTGCCAGCAGCTCAGGGGACAGCCTAGGGCCCCAGCATTTT. Protein product: CASSSGDSLGPQHF.

This rearrangement joins TRBV5-5 to TRBJ1-1; perhaps TRBD1 as D (5 bases). Germline assignment: CDR1 SGHKS and CDR2 YYEKEE (reference sequence). Trimming shortened V by 1 base and J by 5 bases, and 15 bases separated the two germline ends. The CDR3 is 15 residues long. CDR3 bases: TGTGCCAGCAGCTTGAGGACGGGACCGAGGACTGAAGCTTTCTTT. Its translation: CASSLRTGPRTEAFF.

This clone showed up just once. Other DNA sequences in the same sample also yield this CDR3. The chain couples TRBV7-2 to TRBJ2-7; TRBD1 aligns across 7 bases. Trimming removed 5 bases from V and 2 bases from J; junction bases left unmatched: 3. Looked up from germline, CDR1 is SGHTA and CDR2 is FQGNSA. This CDR3 comprises 13 residues. This CDR3 reads CASSLGTAYEQYF. Here the CDR3 DNA reads TGTGCCAGCAGCCTGGGGACAGCCTACGAGCAGTACTTC.

The genes are TRBV4-3 and TRBJ2-1; D ambiguous. The V gene lost 0 bases and the J gene lost 0 bases, with 9 bases spanning the gap. CDR3 length equals 16 residues. CDR1 is LGHNA and CDR2 is YSLEER in the germline V gene. The CDR3 DNA is TGCGCCAGCAGCCAAGATCGCATAAGCTCCTACAATGAGCAGTTCTTC. This gives the protein CASSQDRISSYNEQFF.

V and J are TRBV3-1 (or the pseudogene TRBV3-2) and TRBJ1-1, with D perhaps TRBD1 (5 bases). This CDR3 has 14 residues. CDR1 LGHDT and CDR2 YNNKEL come from the germline V gene (reference sequence). V lost 3 bases, J lost 3 bases, and 11 bases lay in between. CDR3 in amino acids: CASSQQGAHTEAFF. The CDR3 region has the DNA TGTGCCAGCAGCCAGCAGGGCGCTCACACTGAAGCTTTCTTT.

This rearrangement joins TRBV19 to TRBJ2-4; 11 bases fit TRBD1. This CDR3 is 17 amino acids long. J gave up 8 bases and V 4 bases, and 13 bases lay outside the gene matches. CDR1 and CDR2 (germline): LNHDA, SQIVND (reference sequence). The CDR3 loop reads CASSTSHRTGGRDIQYF. For the CDR3, the DNA is TGTGCCAGTAGTACCTCCCATCGGACAGGGGGCAGGGACATTCAGTACTTC.

The chain carries TRBV5-6 and TRBJ1-4; a possible D gene is TRBD1 (6 bases). This CDR3 comprises 14 residues. Germline V gene sequence: CDR1 SGHDT, CDR2 YYEEEE. V was shortened by 9 bases and J by 6 bases, with 18 bases between the two germline ends. CDR3 sequence reads: CATSYSGAYEKLFF. The CDR3 DNA reads TGTGCCACCTCCTACTCAGGGGCATATGAAAAACTGTTTTTT. Full variable domain (outside the CDR3, taken from reference TRBV5-6 and TRBJ1-4): DAGVTQSPTHLIKTRGQQVTLRCSPKSGHDTVSWYQQALGQGPQFIFQYYEEEERQRGNFPDRFSGHQFPNYSSELNVNALLLGDSALYLCATSYSGAYEKLFFGSGTQLSVL.

This chain connects TRBV25-1 to TRBJ2-5; D perhaps matches TRBD1 (6 bases). The germline V and J ends were trimmed by 7 bases and 5 bases, with 17 bases remaining between them. CDR1 and CDR2 from the germline V gene are MGHDK and SYGVNS. The CDR3 length is 14 residues. In DNA form, the CDR3 reads TGTGCCAGCAAGTGGGCAGGGGTTGGGGAGACCCAGTACTTC. It is translated as CASKWAGVGETQYF.

The chain combines TRBV11-2 with TRBJ2-3, with TRBD2 identical over 8 bases. V was pared by 5 bases and J by 1 base, with 5 bases of the junction left unmatched. CDR1 SGHAT and CDR2 FQNNGV come from the germline V gene. CDR3 size: 15 residues. The CDR3 loop is CASSRPGGGTDTQYF. The CDR3 nucleotides read TGTGCCAGCAGCCGTCCCGGGGGGGGCACAGATACGCAGTATTTT.

There are a few counts of this clone. CDR3 bases: TGTGCCAGTAGTATCTCCCTAGACAGGATGAACACTGAAGCTTTCTTT. Translation gives CASSISLDRMNTEAFF. The V and J genes are TRBV19 and TRBJ1-1; D is possibly TRBD1 (6 bases). Trimming took 3 bases from V and 0 from J, leaving 14 bases between them. CDR1 is LNHDA and CDR2 is SQIVND in the germline V gene (reference sequence). The CDR3 is 16 residues long.

This clone came up once. The chain uses TRBV3-1 (or the pseudogene TRBV3-2) and TRBJ1-2; unclear D gene. CDR1 and CDR2 (germline): LGHDT, YNNKEL (reference sequence). This CDR3 has 13 residues. The V and J ends lost 1 base and 4 bases respectively, with 7 bases between them. The CDR3 region has the DNA TGTGCCAGCAGCCAAGTCACAGCCTATGGCTACACCTTC. It is translated as CASSQVTAYGYTF.

V gene TRBV11-3 combines with J gene TRBJ1-1, with TRBD1 matching over 11 bases. Per the germline V gene, CDR1 is SGHNT and CDR2 is YENEEA. The CDR3 is 16 amino acids. V was pared by 1 base and J by 1 base, with 2 bases of the junction left unmatched. The DNA for the CDR3 is TGTGCCAGCAGCTTAGGGACAGGGGGCCAGAACACTGAAGCTTTCTTT. This sequence encodes CASSLGTGGQNTEAFF.

The chain is built from TRBV27 and TRBJ1-2; D remains ambiguous. The V gene lost 2 bases and the J gene lost 7 bases, with 11 bases spanning the gap. The CDR3 runs to 13 residues. Germline CDR1 is MNHEY and CDR2 is SMNVEV (reference sequence). The CDR3: CASSLKAGPGYTF. DNA for the CDR3: TGTGCCAGCAGTTTAAAGGCAGGACCTGGCTACACCTTC.

The chain is built from TRBV5-1 and TRBJ2-7; D may be TRBD1 (5 bases). V was shortened by 5 bases and J by 3 bases, with 9 bases between the two germline ends. CDR3 size: 12 residues. Germline V gene lookup returns CDR1 SGHRS and CDR2 YFSETQ. CDR3: CASRGRDYEQYF. The DNA for the CDR3 is TGCGCCAGCAGAGGCAGGGACTACGAGCAGTACTTC.

The V call is TRBV5-5, the J call TRBJ1-1; D may be TRBD1 (5 bases). V was cut by 2 bases and J by 1 base, with 9 bases left in between. CDR1 SGHKS and CDR2 YYEKEE come from the germline V gene (reference sequence). The CDR3 is 14 amino acids. The CDR3: CASSFLGANTEAFF. For the CDR3, the DNA is TGTGCCAGCAGCTTCCTAGGGGCGAACACTGAAGCTTTCTTT.

This sequence joins TRBV6-2 or TRBV6-3 and TRBJ1-4, with 8 bases fitting TRBD1. The CDR3 totals 15 residues. Germline CDR1 and CDR2: MNHEY and SVGEGT. The J segment lost 3 bases and the V segment lost 5 bases, leaving 5 bases of the junction unmatched. The CDR3 sequence: CASSQSGGPNEKLFF. The DNA of the CDR3 is TGTGCCAGCAGTCAATCAGGGGGCCCTAATGAAAAACTGTTTTTT.

The CDR3 region is CASNTGSYTGELFF. Here the CDR3 DNA reads TGTGCCAGCAATACGGGGTCGTACACCGGGGAGCTGTTTTTT. The gene calls are TRBV27 and TRBJ2-2; maybe TRBD2 (5 bases). This CDR3 contains 14 residues. Germline V gene sequence: CDR1 MNHEY, CDR2 SMNVEV (reference sequence). V lost 7 bases and J lost 3, with 12 bases in between.

This rearrangement joins TRBV14 to TRBJ2-1; 12 nucleotides agree with TRBD2. The V and J ends lost 6 bases and 7 bases, in that order; junction bases with no gene match: 7. Germline V gene sequence: CDR1 SGHDN, CDR2 FVKESK. This CDR3 is 15 amino acids long. For the CDR3, the DNA is TGTGCCAGCAGTCCTAGCGGGGGGGCCGGTAATGAGCAGTTCTTC. It specifies CASSPSGGAGNEQFF. The variable domain in full, completed from reference TRBV14 and TRBJ2-1, reads EAGVTQFPSHSVIEKGQTVTLRCDPISGHDNLYWYRRVMGKEIKFLLHFVKESKQDESGMPNNRFLAERTGGTYSTLKVQPAELEDSGVYFCASSPSGGAGNEQFFGPGTRLTVL.

The rearrangement uses TRBV18 and TRBJ2-2, with 8 bases lining up with TRBD1. CDR1 and CDR2 (germline): KGHSH, LQKENI. After removal of 6 bases from V and 5 bases from J, the junction contained 11 bases not matched to a gene. The CDR3 is made up of 16 amino acids. CDR3 sequence: CASSQGQEPGTGELFF. The CDR3 nucleotides read TGTGCCAGCTCCCAGGGACAGGAGCCAGGGACCGGGGAGCTGTTTTTT.

The chain is built from TRBV3-1 (or the pseudogene TRBV3-2) and TRBJ1-1; D is unresolved. The V gene lost 5 bases and the J gene lost 2 bases, with 9 bases spanning the gap. The germline gives CDR1 LGHDT, CDR2 YNNKEL (reference sequence). This CDR3 comprises 13 residues. The CDR3, as DNA: TGTGCCAGCAGCGGAGAAATAAACACTGAAGCTTTCTTT. Protein product: CASSGEINTEAFF.

The CDR3 DNA is TGTGCCAGCAGCTTAGGGGGGCCAGGTGAGCAGTTCTTC. This gives the protein CASSLGGPGEQFF. This chain joins TRBV5-6 and TRBJ2-1, with D tentatively TRBD1 or TRBD2 (6 bases each). V was pared by 2 bases and J by 9 bases, with 12 bases between. The CDR3 consists of 13 residues. Germline V lookup: CDR1 SGHDT, CDR2 YYEEEE.

J is TRBJ2-7 and V is TRBV7-8; D is ambiguous. V shed 2 bases and J shed 2 bases, with 19 bases lying between them. This CDR3 spans 17 amino acids. CDR1 and CDR2 (germline): SGHVS, FQNEAQ. The CDR3: CASSLNPLGRQTYEQYF. CDR3 DNA sequence: TGTGCCAGCAGCTTAAACCCCCTGGGCAGGCAAACCTACGAGCAGTACTTC.

There are a few counts of this clone. The chain couples TRBV6-5 to TRBJ1-5; D ambiguous. With 2 bases removed from V and 7 bases from J, the gap between germline ends came to 6 bases. The CDR3 length is 12 residues. Germline V lookup: CDR1 MNHEY, CDR2 SVGAGI. CDR3 loop: CASSYTGQPQHF. The CDR3 bases are TGTGCCAGCAGTTACACGGGGCAGCCCCAGCATTTT.

In its sample, this clone was seen once. The V gene is TRBV5-1, the J gene TRBJ2-3, with TRBD2 matching over 11 bases. The junction had 4 bases not matched to a gene; V was cut back by 2 bases and J by 2 bases. The CDR3 loop spans 16 amino acids. Looked up from germline, CDR1 is SGHRS and CDR2 is YFSETQ. In DNA, the CDR3 is TGCGCCAGCAGCTTTCCTAGCGGGGGGAACACAGATACGCAGTATTTT. Protein sequence: CASSFPSGGNTDTQYF.

The rearrangement links TRBV21-1 to TRBJ1-5. TRBV21-1 is listed as a pseudogene. The CDR3 has 21 amino acids. CDR3 amino acids: CASSKEREGDRVAVGGQPQHF. The CDR3 region has the DNA TGTGCCAGCAGCAAAGAAAGGGAGGGAGACAGGGTCGCAGTTGGCGGTCAGCCCCAGCATTTT.

The rearrangement joins TRBV10-3 to TRBJ2-5; TRBD2 aligns across 14 bases. The J segment lost 2 bases and the V segment lost 3 bases, leaving 5 bases of the junction unmatched. The CDR3 totals 17 residues. Germline lookup yields CDR1 ENHRY and CDR2 SYGVKD. The CDR3 loop reads CAISERLAGGLQETQYF. The CDR3 DNA reads TGTGCCATCAGTGAACGACTAGCGGGGGGGCTACAAGAGACCCAGTACTTC.

This chain joins TRBV11-2 and TRBJ1-2; D gene unclear. The V and J ends lost 2 bases and 0 bases respectively, with 7 bases between them. Germline CDR1 reads SGHAT; CDR2 reads FQNNGV. The CDR3 runs to 14 residues. The DNA of the CDR3 is TGTGCCAGCAGCTTAAATGAAGCTAACTATGGCTACACCTTC. Amino acids: CASSLNEANYGYTF.